These 27 T cell receptor beta chains were all obtained from the same sample, sequenced in a study of blood T cells in healthy people across ages. A second PCR, run for roughly 7 to 11 cycles, used a sample-barcoded 5' primer plus a J-beta primer mix. Each CDR3 protein gets one entry after TCRdb re-called the 5' RACE reads with MiXCR. Here the sample spans approximately 680,000 distinct CDR3 sequences, about a third being singletons. The source material was blood. The receptors stem from a woman aged 80 or older in good health.

This clonotype was recorded many times. V is TRBV3-1 and J is TRBJ2-5, with 8 bases that match TRBD1. Germline V gives CDR1 LGHDT, CDR2 YNNKEL (reference sequence). J gave up 4 bases and V 1 base, and 5 bases lay outside the gene matches. CDR3 length: 15 amino acids. CDR3 coding DNA: TGTGCCAGCAGCCAAGGGACAGGGAGACCAGAGACCCAGTACTTC. This gives the protein CASSQGTGRPETQYF.

This clonotype was seen ten or more times. The chain has TRBV15 and TRBJ2-5; D call uncertain. Trimming left V 5 bases short and J 8 bases short, with 12 bases between. The CDR3 sequence is 12 residues long. CDR1 LNHNV and CDR2 YYDKDF come from the germline V gene (reference sequence). Here the CDR3 reads CATSPPGKTQYF. DNA of the CDR3: TGTGCCACCAGCCCCCCCGGAAAAACCCAGTACTTC.

There are many counts of this clonotype. This chain joins TRBV5-6 and TRBJ2-5, with 7 bases aligning to TRBD1. This CDR3 contains 12 residues. After removal of 3 bases from V and 4 bases from J, the junction contained 0 bases not matched to a gene. Germline V lookup: CDR1 SGHDT, CDR2 YYEEEE. CDR3 bases: TGTGCCAGCAGCTGGACAGGAGAGACCCAGTACTTC. Encoded protein: CASSWTGETQYF.

This clonotype was seen many times. The CDR3 reads CASSLAGPPTNEQFF. CDR3 sequence (DNA): TGCGCCAGCAGCTTGGCAGGGCCCCCAACAAATGAGCAGTTCTTC. The rearrangement uses TRBV5-1 and TRBJ2-1, with D maybe TRBD1 (5 bases). V lost 0 bases and J lost 7, with 14 bases in between. CDR1 is SGHRS, CDR2 YFSETQ, per germline. CDR3 length: 15 amino acids.

A remark on this clonotype: This may be a read error, as it is one base from a much larger clone. The chain is built from TRBV28 and TRBJ1-2; 7 positions agree with TRBD1. V was clipped by 11 bases and J by 3 bases; unmatched bases: 9. The germline V gene encodes CDR1 MDHEN and CDR2 SYDVKM. This CDR3 is 13 amino acids long. CDR3 in DNA: TGTGCCGGCACTACAACAGGGGACTATGGCTACACCTTC. This sequence encodes CAGTTTGDYGYTF.

This clonotype was counted between two and nine times. This chain joins TRBV5-1 and TRBJ1-1; maybe TRBD1 (6 bases). The CDR3 is made up of 14 amino acids. Trimming took 0 bases from V and 6 from J, leaving 12 bases between them. Germline V gives CDR1 SGHRS, CDR2 YFSETQ. The CDR3: CASSLEGGLAEAFF. CDR3 nucleotide sequence: TGCGCCAGCAGCTTGGAAGGGGGGCTAGCTGAAGCTTTCTTT. Using reference TRBV5-1 and TRBJ1-1 for the parts outside the CDR3, the full variable domain is KAGVTQTPRYLIKTRGQQVTLSCSPISGHRSVSWYQQTPGQGLQFLFEYFSETQRNKGNFPGRFSGRQFSNSRSEMNVSTLELGDSALYLCASSLEGGLAEAFFGQGTRLTVV.

This clonotype was counted ten times or more. The chain is built from TRBV7-9 and TRBJ2-7, with D perhaps being TRBD1 or TRBD2 (5 bases each). The germline V gene encodes CDR1 SEHNR and CDR2 FQNEAQ (reference sequence). Trimming stripped 6 bases from V and 1 base from J, with 13 bases between. This CDR3 spans 14 amino acids. The CDR3 bases are TGTGCCAGCAGACCCGGGACCTCATCCTACGAGCAGTACTTC. Its protein product is CASRPGTSSYEQYF.

This rearrangement joins TRBV30 to TRBJ2-1; 8 nucleotides match TRBD1. The CDR3 runs to 15 residues. After removal of 3 bases from V and 5 bases from J, the junction contained 9 bases not matched to a gene. Germline V lookup: CDR1 GTSNPN, CDR2 SVGIG (reference sequence). DNA of the CDR3: TGTGCCTGGAGGGGACGCGGGACAGGAGACAATGAGCAGTTCTTC. This translates into CAWRGRGTGDNEQFF.

The CDR3 nucleotides read TGTGCCAGCAGCTTAGCAGCTAGCGGGAGGGGAGGCAATGAGCAGTTCTTC. This codes for CASSLAASGRGGNEQFF. This chain connects TRBV7-2 to TRBJ2-1, with 12 bases lining up with TRBD2. The length of the CDR3 is 17 residues. Germline trimming cut 0 bases from V and 6 bases from J; bases unmatched to any gene: 6. Germline V gives CDR1 SGHTA, CDR2 FQGNSA.

Comment on this clonotype: A much larger clone lies a single base off, so this may be a read error. This sequence joins TRBV12-3 or TRBV12-4 and TRBJ2-3; 9 bases align to TRBD1. The CDR3 totals 15 residues. DNA of the CDR3: TGTGCCAGCAGTCCCGGGACAGGGTTCGCAGATGCGCAGTATTTT. This translates into CASSPGTGFADAQYF.

Regarding this clonotype: This may be a read error, as it is one base from a much larger clone. The J gene is TRBJ2-1, the V gene TRBV12-3 or TRBV12-4; 9 nucleotides match TRBD1. The J call is uncertain, as TRBJ2-7 better fits the DNA end. The CDR3 has 15 residues. CDR3 DNA: TGTGCCAGCAAGGGGACAGGGAGGGTTTACAATGAGCAGTACTTC. It specifies CASKGTGRVYNEQYF.

This clonotype was recorded many times. V gene TRBV19 combines with J gene TRBJ2-5, with D maybe TRBD2 (6 bases). The length of the CDR3 is 14 residues. Germline CDR1 and CDR2: LNHDA and SQIVND (reference sequence). V was cut by 2 bases and J by 5 bases, with 12 bases left in between. The CDR3 DNA reads as TGTGCCAGTAGTATAAGGGCCGGAGGGGAGACCCAGTACTTC. Protein: CASSIRAGGETQYF.

At least ten counts were recorded for this clonotype. The rearrangement links TRBV4-2 to TRBJ2-7, with 9 bases lining up with TRBD1. J lost 0 bases, V lost 4 bases, and 4 bases had no gene match. This CDR3 comprises 15 residues. Germline V gives CDR1 LGHNA, CDR2 YNFKEQ. This CDR3 reads CASSPGTGLSYEQYF. The CDR3 nucleotides read TGTGCCAGCAGCCCGGGGACAGGGCTCTCCTACGAGCAGTACTTC.

In this sample, this clonotype turned up a few times. CDR3 nucleotides: TGCAGTGCTAGAGGAGGCGTAGCGTCGGATACGCAGTATTTT. Its translation: CSARGGVASDTQYF. V gene TRBV20-1 combines with J gene TRBJ2-3, with D possibly being TRBD2 (5 bases). Germline V lookup: CDR1 DFQATT, CDR2 SNEGSKA (reference sequence). V lost 1 base and J 6 bases, leaving 14 bases between the germline ends. The length of the CDR3 is 14 residues.

Here the CDR3 reads CASSWRPNNEQFF. The CDR3 DNA reads as TGCGCCAGCAGCTGGAGGCCCAACAATGAGCAGTTCTTC. V usage is TRBV5-1 and J usage is TRBJ2-1, with D possibly matching TRBD2 (5 bases). From germline, CDR1 is SGHRS and CDR2 YFSETQ. Deletions cut 3 bases from V and 5 bases from J, with 9 bases between. The CDR3 sequence is 13 residues long.

In its sample, this clonotype was seen many times. The chain links TRBV20-1 to TRBJ2-7; D unclear. Trimming took 6 bases from V and 5 from J, leaving 11 bases between them. This CDR3 spans 11 amino acids. In germline, CDR1 is DFQATT, CDR2 SNEGSKA (reference sequence). The CDR3 loop is CSARTGDEQYF. The CDR3 coding sequence is TGCAGTGCACGGACCGGCGACGAGCAGTACTTC.

This clonotype has only a few counts. Here the CDR3 reads CASSSPLYEQYF. The CDR3, as DNA: TGTGCCAGCAGTTCCCCATTGTACGAGCAGTACTTC. This chain uses TRBV6-2 or TRBV6-3 with TRBJ2-7; D is unresolved. The CDR3 sequence is 12 residues long. V was trimmed by 4 bases and J by 4 bases, leaving 8 bases between them. CDR1 and CDR2 from the germline V gene are MNHEY and SVGEGT.

The chain recombines TRBV28 with TRBJ1-5, with unresolved D. The CDR3 spans 15 residues. Germline V gene data show CDR1 as MDHEN and CDR2 as SYDVKM. Trimming removed 1 base from V and 7 bases from J, with 14 bases in between. CDR3 in amino acids: CASSLSGGVDQPQHF. CDR3 in DNA: TGTGCCAGCAGTTTATCGGGCGGGGTAGACCAGCCCCAGCATTTT.

This clonotype was counted many times. Just one base apart from a much larger clone, this may be a read error. This chain joins TRBV20-1 and TRBJ2-5; 8 bases match TRBD2. CDR3 length: 14 residues. CDR1 and CDR2 (germline): DFQATT, SNEGSKA (reference sequence). V shed 1 base and J 5 bases; nucleotides not matched to a gene: 6. CDR3 sequence reads: CSARGSGGSETQYF. For the CDR3, the DNA is TGCAGTGCTAGAGGGAGCGGGGGTAGTGAGACCCAGTACTTC.

This clonotype was found a few times. The chain links TRBV19 to TRBJ2-1; 9 bases map to TRBD2. This CDR3 has 15 amino acids. Germline V gene data show CDR1 as LNHDA and CDR2 as SQIVND (reference sequence). The V and J ends lost 4 bases and 4 bases, in that order; junction bases with no gene match: 5. The CDR3 bases are TGTGCCAGTAGTAGGATGGCGGGGGGGTACAATGAGCAGTTCTTC. Translation gives CASSRMAGGYNEQFF.

This sequence joins TRBV14 and TRBJ2-1; tentative D call: TRBD2 (6 bases). Germline CDR1 SGHDN, CDR2 FVKESK. Trimming took 0 bases from V and 13 from J, leaving 28 bases between them. This CDR3 comprises 18 residues. The CDR3 reads CASSQERRSGVAKETQFF. The CDR3 DNA reads TGTGCCAGCAGCCAAGAAAGGCGTAGCGGAGTCGCTAAAGAGACCCAGTTCTTC.

This clonotype came up a few times. A read error may explain this, as a much larger clone is one base away. The chain combines TRBV20-1 with TRBJ2-1; tentative D call: TRBD2 (6 bases). This CDR3 comprises 12 residues. CDR1 is DFQATT, CDR2 SNEGSKA, per germline (reference sequence). The V end was cut by 5 bases, the J end by 7 bases, with 12 bases between. Here the CDR3 reads CSAAGPGNEQFF. The DNA of the CDR3 is TGCAGTGCTGCGGGGCCGGGGAATGAGCAGTTCTTC.

This clonotype was counted a few times. The chain links TRBV30 to TRBJ1-2; D ambiguous. The CDR3 loop spans 11 amino acids. The germline CDR1 and CDR2 sequences are GTSNPN and SVGIG (reference sequence). Trimming left V 8 bases short and J 4 bases short, with 11 bases between. CDR3 in DNA: TGTGCCGGTACCGGGCCCTATGGCTACACCTTC. Residues: CAGTGPYGYTF.

The table lists this clonotype with a few counts. A much larger clone lies a single base off, so this may be a read error. The chain couples TRBV4-3 to TRBJ2-5, with a tentative D call TRBD1 (6 bases). The V gene's germline CDR1 is LGHNA and CDR2 YSLEER. The CDR3 covers 15 residues. Trimming removed 0 bases from V and 11 bases from J, with 19 bases in between. The CDR3 nucleotides are TGCGCCAGCAGCCAAGATGGGGGCGGGTACAATGAGCAGTACTTC. Translation gives CASSQDGGGYNEQYF.

This clonotype has at least ten counts. CDR3 DNA: TGCAGTGCCGAAGGGACTAGCGGGGGGTCGTTGTTCTTC. Protein: CSAEGTSGGSLFF. The genes are TRBV20-1 and TRBJ2-1, with 15 bases fitting TRBD2. The trim removed 6 bases at V and 15 bases at J, leaving 9 bases unmatched. The CDR3 runs 13 residues. Germline CDR1 is DFQATT and CDR2 is SNEGSKA (reference sequence).

There are many counts of this clonotype. The gene calls are TRBV5-8 and TRBJ2-7; possibly TRBD2 for D (5 bases). Trimming pared 2 bases from V and 6 bases from J, leaving 12 bases between. The CDR3 spans 13 residues. CDR1 and CDR2 from the germline V gene are SGHTS and YDEGEE. This chain's CDR3 is CASSFPGVIEQYF. CDR3 DNA: TGTGCCAGCAGCTTTCCCGGGGTTATCGAGCAGTACTTC.

This rearrangement joins TRBV28 to TRBJ1-2; the D is unclear. This CDR3 region has 15 residues. Trimming pared 5 bases from V and 4 bases from J, leaving 17 bases between. From germline, CDR1 is MDHEN and CDR2 SYDVKM. The CDR3 nucleotides read TGTGCCAGCAGTGCCCCGCGGACCGGGTTCTATGGCTACACCTTC. Amino acids: CASSAPRTGFYGYTF.